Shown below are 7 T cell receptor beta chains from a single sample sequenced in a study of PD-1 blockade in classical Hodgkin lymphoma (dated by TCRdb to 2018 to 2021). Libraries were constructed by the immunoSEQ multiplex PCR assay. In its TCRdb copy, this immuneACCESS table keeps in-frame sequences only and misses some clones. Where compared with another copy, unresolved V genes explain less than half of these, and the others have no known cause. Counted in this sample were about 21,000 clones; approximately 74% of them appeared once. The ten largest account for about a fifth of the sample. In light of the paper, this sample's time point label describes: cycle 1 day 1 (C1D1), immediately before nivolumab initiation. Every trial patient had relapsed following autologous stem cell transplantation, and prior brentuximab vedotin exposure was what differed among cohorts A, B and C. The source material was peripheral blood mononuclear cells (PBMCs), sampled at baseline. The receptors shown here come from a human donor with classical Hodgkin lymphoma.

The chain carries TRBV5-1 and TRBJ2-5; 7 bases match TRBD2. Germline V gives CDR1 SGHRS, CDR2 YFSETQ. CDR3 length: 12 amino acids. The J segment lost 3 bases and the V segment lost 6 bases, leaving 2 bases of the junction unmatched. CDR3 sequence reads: CASMGGEETQYF. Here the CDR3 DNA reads TGCGCCAGCATGGGGGGGGAAGAGACCCAGTACTTC.

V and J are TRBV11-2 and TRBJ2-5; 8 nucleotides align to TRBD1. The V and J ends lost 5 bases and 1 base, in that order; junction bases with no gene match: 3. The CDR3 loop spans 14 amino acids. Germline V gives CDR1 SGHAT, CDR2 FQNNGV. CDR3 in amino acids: CASSLDRVQETQYF. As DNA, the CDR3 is TGTGCCAGCAGCCTGGACAGGGTCCAAGAGACCCAGTACTTC.

CDR3: CASSLNGQTFANTGELFF. CDR3 coding DNA: TGTGCCAGCAGCTTAAACGGACAGACGTTCGCGAACACCGGGGAGCTGTTTTTT. The chain combines TRBV7-6 with TRBJ2-2; weak D call: TRBD1 (6 bases). The CDR3 has 18 amino acids. Germline CDR1 SGHVS, CDR2 FNYEAQ. V lost 2 bases to trimming and J lost 0 bases, with 16 bases between them.

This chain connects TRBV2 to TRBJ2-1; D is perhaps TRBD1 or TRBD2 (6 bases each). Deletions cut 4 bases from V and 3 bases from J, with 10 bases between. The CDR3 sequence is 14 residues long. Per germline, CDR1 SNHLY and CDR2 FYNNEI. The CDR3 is CASSGGAYYNEQFF. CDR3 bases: TGTGCCAGCAGTGGGGGGGCCTACTACAATGAGCAGTTCTTC.

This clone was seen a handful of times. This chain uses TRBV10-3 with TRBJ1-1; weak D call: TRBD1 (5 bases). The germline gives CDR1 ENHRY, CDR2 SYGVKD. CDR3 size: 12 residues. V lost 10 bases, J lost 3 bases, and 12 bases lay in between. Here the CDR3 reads CATQRGDTEAFF. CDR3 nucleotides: TGTGCCACCCAGCGGGGGGACACTGAAGCTTTCTTT.

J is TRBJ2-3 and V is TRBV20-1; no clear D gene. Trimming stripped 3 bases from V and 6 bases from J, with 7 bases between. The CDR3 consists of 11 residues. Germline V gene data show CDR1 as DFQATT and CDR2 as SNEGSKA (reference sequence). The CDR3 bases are TGCAGTGCTAGTCTAGGTGATACGCAGTATTTT. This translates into CSASLGDTQYF.

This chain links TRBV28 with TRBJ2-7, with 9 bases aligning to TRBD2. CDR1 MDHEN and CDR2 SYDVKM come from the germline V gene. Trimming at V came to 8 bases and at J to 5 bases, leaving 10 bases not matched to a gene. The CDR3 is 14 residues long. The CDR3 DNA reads TGTGCCAGCCTCCCGGGACTAGCTACCCACGAGCAGTACTTC. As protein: CASLPGLATHEQYF.